This record looks at one T cell receptor beta chain sequence and its context. Individual cDNA molecules each received unique molecular identifiers attached to them. TCRdb passed the 5' RACE reads through MiXCR, listing each CDR3 protein once. The sample has 40,000 to 60,000 distinct CDR3 sequences, around 6.5% seen once. The V segment lost 1 base and the J segment 5 bases; nucleotides outside the gene matches: 17. Germline assignment: CDR1 DFQATT and CDR2 SNEGSKA (reference sequence). CDR3 length equals 19 residues. The data belong to a study of early T cells in non-severe SARS-CoV-2 infection. As for the study in general: Chains from this unsorted whole-blood bulk RNA could not be paired.

Sequencing used whole blood, obtained at baseline. This clonotype was obtained from an adult who was a healthcare worker with PCR-confirmed SARS-CoV-2 infection or an uninfected control (not recorded which). The gene calls are TRBV20-1 and TRBJ2-1, with 10 positions matching TRBD2. This CDR3 reads CSARGPSGGALSFDNEQFF. In DNA, the CDR3 is TGCAGTGCTAGAGGTCCGAGCGGGGGGGCTCTGAGCTTCGACAATGAGCAGTTCTTC.